The clone carrying this T cell receptor (beta chain) has just a few counts. Antigen specificity is unknown. Per-sample PBMC isolation yielded at least 7 million cells. The length of the CDR3 is 14 residues. The germline V gene encodes CDR1 MDHEN and CDR2 SYDVKM. Trimming stripped 6 bases from V and 8 bases from J, with 17 bases between. It was with a sample-barcoded 5' primer and a J-beta primer mix that a second PCR of roughly 7 to 12 cycles was run. TCRdb independently ran MiXCR on the 5' RACE reads; one entry per CDR3 protein. The sample records about 1.6 million distinct CDR3 sequences, 30% to 40% being singletons. The sample originates from a study of blood T cells in healthy people across ages. Study outcomes and limitations: TCR beta diversity, measured per million T cells, fell in a roughly linear way with age. TCR beta diversity tracked closely with naive T cell percentage.

V is TRBV28 and J is TRBJ2-4; D might be TRBD2 (5 bases). Sequences were obtained from blood. The clonotype comes from a woman between 25 and 40 years old in good health. The CDR3 protein is CASSPRARSHIQYF. CDR3 DNA: TGTGCCAGCAGCCCGCGGGCGCGGAGCCACATTCAGTACTTC. The entire variable domain, with the rest obtained from reference TRBV28 and TRBJ2-4, is as follows: DVKVTQSSRYLVKRTGEKVFLECVQDMDHENMFWYRQDPGLGLRLIYFSYDVKMKEKGDIPEGYSVSREKKERFSLILESASTNQTSMYLCASSPRARSHIQYFGAGTRLSVL.